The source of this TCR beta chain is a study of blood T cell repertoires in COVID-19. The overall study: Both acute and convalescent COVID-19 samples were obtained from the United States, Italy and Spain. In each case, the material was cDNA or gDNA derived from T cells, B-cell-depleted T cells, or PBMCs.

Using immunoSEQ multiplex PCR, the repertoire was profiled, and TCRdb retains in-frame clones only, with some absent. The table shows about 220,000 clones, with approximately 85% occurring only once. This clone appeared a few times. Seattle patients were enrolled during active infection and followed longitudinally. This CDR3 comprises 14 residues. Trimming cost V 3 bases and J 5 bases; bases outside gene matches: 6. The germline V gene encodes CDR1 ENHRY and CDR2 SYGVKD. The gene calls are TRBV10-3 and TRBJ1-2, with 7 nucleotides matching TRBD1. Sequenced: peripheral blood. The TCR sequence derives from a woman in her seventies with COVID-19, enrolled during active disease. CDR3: CAISDPRGLYGYTF. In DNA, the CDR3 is TGTGCCATCAGTGACCCAAGGGGGCTATATGGCTACACCTTC.